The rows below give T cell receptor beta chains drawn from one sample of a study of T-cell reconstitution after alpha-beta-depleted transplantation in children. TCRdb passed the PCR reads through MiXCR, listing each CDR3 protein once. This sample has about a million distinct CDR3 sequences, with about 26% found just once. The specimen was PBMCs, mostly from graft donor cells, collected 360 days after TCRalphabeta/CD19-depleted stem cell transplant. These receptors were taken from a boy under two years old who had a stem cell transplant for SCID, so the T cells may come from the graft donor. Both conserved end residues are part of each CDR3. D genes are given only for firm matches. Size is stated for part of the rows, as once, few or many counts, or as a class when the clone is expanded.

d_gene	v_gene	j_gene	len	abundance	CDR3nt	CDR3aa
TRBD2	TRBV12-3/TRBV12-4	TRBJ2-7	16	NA	TGTGCCAGCAGTTTAGCGTACGGGGGGGCCTACTACGAGCAGTACTTC	CASSLAYGGAYYEQYF
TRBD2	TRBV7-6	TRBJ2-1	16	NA	TGTGCCAGCAGCCGGGGACTATTCCTTTCCTACAATGAGCAGTTCTTC	CASSRGLFLSYNEQFF
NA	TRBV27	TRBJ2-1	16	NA	TGTGCCAGCAGTTTAACGATCGGGACCGCTAACAATGAGCAGTTCTTC	CASSLTIGTANNEQFF
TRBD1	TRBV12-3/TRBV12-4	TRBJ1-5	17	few	TGTGCCAGCAAAAAGGCCGGGGGACAGGGCGCCAATCAGCCCCAGCATTTT	CASKKAGGQGANQPQHF
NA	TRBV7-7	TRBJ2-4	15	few	TGTGCCAGCAGCTTGGGTAGAGGACCGCCCCACATTCAGTACTTC	CASSLGRGPPHIQYF
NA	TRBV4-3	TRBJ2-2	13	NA	TGCGCCAGCAGGAATCCGGGAGTCGGGGAGCTGTTTTTT	CASRNPGVGELFF
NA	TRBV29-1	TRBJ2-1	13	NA	TGCAGCGTTGTTCTAGCGTCGTACAATGAGCAGTTCTTC	CSVVLASYNEQFF
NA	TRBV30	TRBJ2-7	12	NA	TGTGCCTTAAGCGGAGGGTTCTACGAGCAGTACTTC	CALSGGFYEQYF
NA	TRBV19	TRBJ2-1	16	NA	TGTGCCAGTAGTATACGGGGCTATACACCCTACAATGAGCAGTTCTTC	CASSIRGYTPYNEQFF
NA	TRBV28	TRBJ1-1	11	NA	TGTGCCAGCACTAGGAAGTCTGAAGCTTTCTTT	CASTRKSEAFF
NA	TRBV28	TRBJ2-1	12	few	TGTGCCAGCAGTTCCGCGACCCCGGATCGGTTCTTC	CASSSATPDRFF
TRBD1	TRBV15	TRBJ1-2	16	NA	TGTGCCACCAGCAGAGAGAGGGCAGGGGGAAGATATGGCTACACCTTC	CATSRERAGGRYGYTF
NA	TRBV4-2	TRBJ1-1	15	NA	TGTGCCAGCAGCCAAGATATGGGGGCTAACACTGAAGCTTTCTTT	CASSQDMGANTEAFF
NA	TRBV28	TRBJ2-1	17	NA	TGTGCCAGCAGTTTACTCCCCGGGTCGAGCTCCTACAATGAGCAGTTCTTC	CASSLLPGSSSYNEQFF
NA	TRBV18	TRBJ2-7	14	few	TGTGCCAGCTCACTGCTAGGACCGACCTACGAGCAGTACTTC	CASSLLGPTYEQYF
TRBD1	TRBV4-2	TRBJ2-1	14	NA	TGTGCCAGCAGCCAAGTGGAACAGGGGGCTGTGTGGTTCTTC	CASSQVEQGAVWFF
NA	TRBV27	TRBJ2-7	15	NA	TGTGCCAGCAGTTACGGGGAGTTGCCCGCCTACGAGCAGTACTTC	CASSYGELPAYEQYF
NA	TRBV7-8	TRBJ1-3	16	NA	TGTGCCAGCAGCTTAGTTCCCTTCCCCTCTGGAAACACCATATATTTT	CASSLVPFPSGNTIYF
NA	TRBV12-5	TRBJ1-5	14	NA	TGTGCTAGTGGTTTGGAGACGGTCGATTCGCCCCAGCATTTT	CASGLETVDSPQHF
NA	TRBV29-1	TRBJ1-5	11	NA	TGCAGCGTTGAAGGCCCGGAGCCCCAGCATTTT	CSVEGPEPQHF
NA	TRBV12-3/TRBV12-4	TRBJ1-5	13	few	TGTGCCAGCAGTATGACCATGTCTCAGCCCCAGCATTTT	CASSMTMSQPQHF
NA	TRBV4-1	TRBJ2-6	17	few	TGCGCCAGCAGCCAGGTACCAGGTTTTTCTGGGGCCAACGTCCTGACTTTC	CASSQVPGFSGANVLTF